The 19 T cell receptor beta chains listed next were all sequenced from one sample in a study of blood T cell repertoires in COVID-19. Some clones are missing from TCRdb's copy, which holds only in-frame ones; the method was immunoSEQ multiplex PCR. The profile shows more than 110,000 clones, about 80% of them singletons. Sequencing was carried out using peripheral blood. These receptor sequences come from a human donor in a cohort sampled during active COVID-19.

V usage is TRBV5-4 and J usage is TRBJ2-1; D perhaps matches TRBD2 (6 bases). Per germline, CDR1 SGHNT and CDR2 YYREEE (reference sequence). CDR3 length: 15 residues. V was clipped by 4 bases and J by 2 bases, with 13 bases between them. CDR3 region: CASSPPGSAYNEQFF. CDR3 DNA sequence: TGTGCCAGCAGCCCCCCCGGGAGCGCCTACAATGAGCAGTTCTTC.

This chain links TRBV2 with TRBJ2-2; D is possibly TRBD2 (6 bases). V was cut by 2 bases and J by 1 base, with 11 bases left in between. Germline assignment: CDR1 SNHLY and CDR2 FYNNEI. The CDR3 covers 16 residues. The CDR3 here is CASSETGSQNTGELFF. DNA of the CDR3: TGTGCCAGCAGTGAAACCGGGAGCCAGAACACCGGGGAGCTGTTTTTT.

V and J are TRBV6-6 and TRBJ1-4; TRBD1 matches 7 bases. The CDR3 spans 15 residues. Germline V gene lookup returns CDR1 MNHNY and CDR2 SVGAGI (reference sequence). With V trimmed by 4 bases and J by 8 bases, 10 bases remained unmatched. CDR3 nucleotide sequence: TGTGCCAGCAGTTCAAAGCAGGGGGGATACGAAAAACTGTTTTTT. Its translation: CASSSKQGGYEKLFF.

The V gene is TRBV14, the J gene TRBJ1-1, with D possibly matching TRBD1 (5 bases). This CDR3 comprises 13 residues. CDR1 is SGHDN, CDR2 FVKESK, per germline. V dropped 4 bases and J dropped 4 bases, with 10 bases sitting between them. CDR3 sequence (DNA): TGTGCCAGCAGCCCAGGGCGGAGCACTGAAGCTTTCTTT. It is translated as CASSPGRSTEAFF.

The J gene is TRBJ1-2, the V gene TRBV10-3; no clear D. Between the trimmed V and J ends, which lost 4 bases and 1 base, there was a span of 13 bases. Germline CDR1 is ENHRY and CDR2 is SYGVKD. This CDR3 is 15 amino acids long. CDR3 sequence reads: CAISGGVQHNYGYTF. The CDR3 nucleotides are TGTGCCATCAGTGGAGGAGTGCAGCATAACTATGGCTACACCTTC.

This chain joins TRBV5-4 and TRBJ1-4; weak D call: TRBD1 (5 bases). This CDR3 region has 15 residues. V lost 4 bases and J lost 5, with 15 bases in between. The germline V gene has CDR1 SGHNT and CDR2 YYREEE (reference sequence). Here the CDR3 DNA reads TGTGCCAGCAGCCTCACAGGCCAACGAAATGAAAAACTGTTTTTT. As protein: CASSLTGQRNEKLFF. Full variable domain (outside the CDR3, taken from reference TRBV5-4 and TRBJ1-4): ETGVTQSPTHLIKTRGQQVTLRCSSQSGHNTVSWYQQALGQGPQFIFQYYREEENGRGNFPPRFSGLQFPNYSSELNVNALELDDSALYLCASSLTGQRNEKLFFGSGTQLSVL.

This chain connects TRBV27 to TRBJ2-7; 9 bases match TRBD1. The CDR3 sequence is 14 residues long. Trimming at V came to 6 bases and at J to 3 bases, leaving 6 bases not matched to a gene. Germline V gene data show CDR1 as MNHEY and CDR2 as SMNVEV (reference sequence). DNA of the CDR3: TGTGCCAGCAGCAAGGGACAGGGTTACTACGAGCAGTACGTC. This encodes CASSKGQGYYEQYV.

This chain connects TRBV7-2 to TRBJ2-3, with D maybe TRBD2 (5 bases). The CDR3 has 17 amino acids. V was cut by 2 bases and J by 0 bases, with 15 bases left in between. Looked up from germline, CDR1 is SGHTA and CDR2 is FQGNSA. The CDR3 loop reads CASSLTRGLASTDTQYF. The DNA of the CDR3 is TGTGCCAGCAGCTTAACCCGTGGACTGGCTAGCACAGATACGCAGTATTTT.

V gene TRBV11-3 combines with J gene TRBJ2-7; TRBD1 aligns across 10 bases. CDR1 is SGHNT, CDR2 YENEEA, per germline. V shed 3 bases, J shed 6 bases, and the junction held 5 bases outside the gene matches. CDR3 length: 14 amino acids. In DNA, the CDR3 is TGTGCCAGCAGCTTGGCCGGGACAGGGGTCGAGCAGTACTTC. Its protein is CASSLAGTGVEQYF.

The chain employs TRBV2 and TRBJ2-3; 9 positions match TRBD1. V trimming: 5 bases; J trimming: 1 base; junction bases outside the gene matches: 1. CDR1 is SNHLY and CDR2 is FYNNEI in the germline V gene. The CDR3 runs to 14 residues. CDR3 sequence (DNA): TGTGCCAGCAGTAGGACAGGGGGCACAGATACGCAGTATTTT. Translated: CASSRTGGTDTQYF.

This chain uses TRBV7-6 with TRBJ2-6; TRBD1 matches 7 bases. The CDR3 length is 15 residues. CDR1 is SGHVS and CDR2 is FNYEAQ in the germline V gene. After removal of 4 bases from V and 4 bases from J, the junction contained 4 bases not matched to a gene. The CDR3 loop is CASSYTGDGANVLTF. The CDR3 region has the DNA TGTGCCAGCAGCTATACAGGGGACGGGGCCAACGTCCTGACTTTC.

The chain recombines TRBV7-2 with TRBJ2-1; D is unclear. The CDR3 has 13 amino acids. The V gene's germline CDR1 is SGHTA and CDR2 FQGNSA. Trimming stripped 0 bases from V and 4 bases from J, with 4 bases between. The DNA for the CDR3 is TGTGCCAGCAGCTTAGCGAGGTACAATGAGCAGTTCTTC. Translated, it gives CASSLARYNEQFF.

The J gene is TRBJ2-7, the V gene TRBV7-2; D is unclear. Germline CDR1 reads SGHTA; CDR2 reads FQGNSA. Trimming shortened V by 1 base and J by 3 bases, and 16 bases separated the two germline ends. CDR3 size: 16 residues. CDR3 bases: TGTGCCAGCAGCTTAGGTCAGGTCGGAACCGGCTACGAGCAGTACTTC. It is translated as CASSLGQVGTGYEQYF.

The CDR3 protein is CASSENRGSIPLIYYGYTF. The CDR3 nucleotides are TGTGCCAGCAGCGAAAACAGGGGGTCTATCCCCCTTATATACTATGGCTACACCTTC. V is TRBV3-1 (or the pseudogene TRBV3-2) and J is TRBJ1-2, with 8 bases identical to TRBD1. The CDR3 is made up of 19 amino acids. The V segment lost 5 bases and the J segment 3 bases; nucleotides outside the gene matches: 20. Germline V lookup: CDR1 LGHDT, CDR2 YNNKEL (reference sequence).

This clone was seen only once. V is TRBV7-2 and J is TRBJ2-1; no reliable D call. The germline gives CDR1 SGHTA, CDR2 FQGNSA. Deletions cut 6 bases from V and 4 bases from J, with 10 bases between. The CDR3 sequence is 13 residues long. The CDR3 spells CASREPGYNEQFF. The CDR3 region has the DNA TGTGCCAGCAGGGAACCAGGTTACAATGAGCAGTTCTTC.

The rearrangement uses TRBV7-3 and TRBJ2-3, with TRBD2 matching over 8 bases. The CDR3 length is 15 residues. The V gene end was trimmed by 6 bases and the J gene end by 0 bases; junction bases not matched to a gene: 5. The germline CDR1 and CDR2 sequences are SGHTA and FQGTGA. CDR3 sequence (DNA): TGTGCCAGCAGATCCGGGACTAGTAGCACAGATACGCAGTATTTT. Encoded protein: CASRSGTSSTDTQYF.

The V and J genes are TRBV6-2 or TRBV6-3 and TRBJ1-5; the match to TRBD1 covers 7 bases. With V trimmed by 4 bases and J by 4 bases, 7 bases remained unmatched. The germline V gene encodes CDR1 MNHEY and CDR2 SVGEGT. The CDR3 has 15 residues. In DNA form, the CDR3 reads TGTGCCAGCAGTTTAACACAGACAGGGAATCAGCCCCAGCATTTT. It specifies CASSLTQTGNQPQHF.

This chain joins TRBV18 and TRBJ2-1; 7 nucleotides agree with TRBD2. The trim removed 4 bases at V and 8 bases at J, leaving 5 bases unmatched. Per germline, CDR1 KGHSH and CDR2 LQKENI. The CDR3 spans 13 residues. CDR3 sequence (DNA): TGTGCCAGCTCACAGCGGGACCTACATGAGCAGTTCTTC. Protein product: CASSQRDLHEQFF. Drawing the rest from reference TRBV18 and TRBJ2-1, the complete variable domain is NAGVMQNPRHLVRRRGQEARLRCSPMKGHSHVYWYRQLPEEGLKFMVYLQKENIIDESGMPKERFSAEFPKEGPSILRIQQVVRGDSAAYFCASSQRDLHEQFFGPGTRLTVL.

In this sample, this clone turned up once. The rearrangement uses TRBV14 and TRBJ2-2, with TRBD1 identical over 11 bases. Trimming removed 3 bases from V and 9 bases from J; junction bases left unmatched: 6. The CDR3 sequence is 15 residues long. Germline loops: CDR1 SGHDN, CDR2 FVKESK. CDR3 DNA sequence: TGTGCCAGCAGCCAGCGGGACAGGGGGATAAGGGAGCTGTTTTTT. Its protein is CASSQRDRGIRELFF.